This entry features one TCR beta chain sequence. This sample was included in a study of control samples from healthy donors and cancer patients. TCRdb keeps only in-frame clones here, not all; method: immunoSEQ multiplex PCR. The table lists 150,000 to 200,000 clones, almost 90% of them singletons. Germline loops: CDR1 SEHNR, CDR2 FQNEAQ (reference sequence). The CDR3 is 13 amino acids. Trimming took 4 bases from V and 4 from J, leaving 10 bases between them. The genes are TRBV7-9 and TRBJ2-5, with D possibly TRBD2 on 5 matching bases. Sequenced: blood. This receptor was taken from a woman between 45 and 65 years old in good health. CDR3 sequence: CASSYGVRETQYF. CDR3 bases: TGTGCCAGCAGCTACGGGGTCCGAGAGACCCAGTACTTC.